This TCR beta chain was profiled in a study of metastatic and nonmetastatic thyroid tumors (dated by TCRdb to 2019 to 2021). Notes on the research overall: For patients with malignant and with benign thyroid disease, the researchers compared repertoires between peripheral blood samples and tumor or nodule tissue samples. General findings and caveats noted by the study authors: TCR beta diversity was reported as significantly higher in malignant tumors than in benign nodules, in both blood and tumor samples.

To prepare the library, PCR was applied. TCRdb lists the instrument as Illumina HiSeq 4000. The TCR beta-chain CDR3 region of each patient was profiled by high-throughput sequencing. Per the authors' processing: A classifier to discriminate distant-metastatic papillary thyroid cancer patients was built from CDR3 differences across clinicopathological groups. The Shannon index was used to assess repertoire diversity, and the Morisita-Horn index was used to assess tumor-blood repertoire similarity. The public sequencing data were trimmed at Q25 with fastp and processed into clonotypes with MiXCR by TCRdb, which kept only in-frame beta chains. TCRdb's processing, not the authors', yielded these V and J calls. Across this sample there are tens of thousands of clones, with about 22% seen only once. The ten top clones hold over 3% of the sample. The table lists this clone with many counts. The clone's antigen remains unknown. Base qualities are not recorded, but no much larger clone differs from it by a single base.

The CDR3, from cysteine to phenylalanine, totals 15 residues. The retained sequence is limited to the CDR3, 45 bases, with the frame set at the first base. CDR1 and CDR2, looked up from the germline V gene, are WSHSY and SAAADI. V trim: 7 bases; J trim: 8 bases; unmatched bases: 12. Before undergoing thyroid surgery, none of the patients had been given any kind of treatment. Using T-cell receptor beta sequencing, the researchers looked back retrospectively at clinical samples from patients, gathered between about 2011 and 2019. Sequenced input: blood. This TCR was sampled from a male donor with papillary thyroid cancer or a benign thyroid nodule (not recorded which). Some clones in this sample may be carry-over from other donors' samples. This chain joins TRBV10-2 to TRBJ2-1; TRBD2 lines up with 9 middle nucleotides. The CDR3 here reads CASTQTSGLRDEQFF. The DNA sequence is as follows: TGCGCCAGCACCCAGACTAGCGGCCTTAGGGATGAGCAGTTCTTC.